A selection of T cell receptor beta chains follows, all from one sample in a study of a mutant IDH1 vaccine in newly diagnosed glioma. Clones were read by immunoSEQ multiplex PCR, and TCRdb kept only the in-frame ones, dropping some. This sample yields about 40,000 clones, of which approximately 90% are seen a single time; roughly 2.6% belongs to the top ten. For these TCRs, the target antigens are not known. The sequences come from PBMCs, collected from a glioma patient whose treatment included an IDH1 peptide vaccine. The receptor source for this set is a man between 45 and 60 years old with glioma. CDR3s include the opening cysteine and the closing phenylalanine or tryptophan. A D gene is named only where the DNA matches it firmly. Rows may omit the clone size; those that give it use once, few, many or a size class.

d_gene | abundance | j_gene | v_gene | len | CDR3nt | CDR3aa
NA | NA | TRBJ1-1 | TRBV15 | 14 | TGTGCCACCAGCCGAGACGGAATGAACACTGAAGCTTTCTTT | CATSRDGMNTEAFF
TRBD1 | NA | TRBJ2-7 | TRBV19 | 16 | TGTGCCAGTAGTGCAAAACTCGGGACAGGGGGCGGCGAGCAGTACTTC | CASSAKLGTGGGEQYF
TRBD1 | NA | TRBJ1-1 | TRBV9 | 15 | TGTGCCAGCAGCCCGAGGACAGGGCTGGGCACTGAAGCTTTCTTT | CASSPRTGLGTEAFF
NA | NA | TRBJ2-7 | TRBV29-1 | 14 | TGCAGCGTTGAAGGGGAGGGGGCGGTCAACGAGCAGTACTTC | CSVEGEGAVNEQYF
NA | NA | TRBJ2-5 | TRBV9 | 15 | TGTGCCAGCAGCGTAGCTTGGGCAGCACAAGAGACCCAGTACTTC | CASSVAWAAQETQYF
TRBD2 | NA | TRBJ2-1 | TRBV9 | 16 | TGTGCCAGCAGCGTACCCCGGACTAGCGGGAGCGATGAGCAGTTCTTC | CASSVPRTSGSDEQFF
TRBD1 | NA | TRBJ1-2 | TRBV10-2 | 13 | TGCGCCAGCAGAGCCGGGACAGCCTATGGCTACACCTTC | CASRAGTAYGYTF
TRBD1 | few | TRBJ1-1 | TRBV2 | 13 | TGTGCCAGCAGGGGCAGGGGGGGCACTGAAGCTTTCTTT | CASRGRGGTEAFF
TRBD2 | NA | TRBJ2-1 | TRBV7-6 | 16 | TGTGCCAGCAGGAACACCTTGGGGGGGAAGAAGAATGAGCAGTTCTTC | CASRNTLGGKKNEQFF
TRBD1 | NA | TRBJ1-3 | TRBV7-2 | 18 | TGTGCCAGCAGCGGTTTCAAACAGGGACAGGGAACTGGAAACACCATATATTTT | CASSGFKQGQGTGNTIYF
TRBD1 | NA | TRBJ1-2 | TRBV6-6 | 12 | TGTGCCAGCAGTACCACAGGGGGAGGCTACACCTTC | CASSTTGGGYTF
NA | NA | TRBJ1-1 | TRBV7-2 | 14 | TGTGCCAGCAGCTTAGTCCGGACGGCCCATGAAGCTTTCTTT | CASSLVRTAHEAFF
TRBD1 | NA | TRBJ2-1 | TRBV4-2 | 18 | TGTGCCAGCAGCCAAGATGGGTATAGCAGGGGGCGCGACAATGAGCAGTTCTTC | CASSQDGYSRGRDNEQFF
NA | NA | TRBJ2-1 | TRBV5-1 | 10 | TGCGCCAGCAGAGGGAATGAGCAGTTCTTC | CASRGNEQFF
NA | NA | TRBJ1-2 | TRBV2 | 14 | TGTGCCAGCAGTGAGCGGGGGCCAGTCTATGGCTACACCTTC | CASSERGPVYGYTF
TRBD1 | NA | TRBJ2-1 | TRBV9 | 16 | TGTGCCAGCAGCGTAGGTATGACAGGGGGCTACAATGAGCAGTTCTTC | CASSVGMTGGYNEQFF
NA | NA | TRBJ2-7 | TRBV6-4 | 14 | TGTGCCACTAATCCCCTGGGGAGAGGTCACGAGCAGTACTTC | CATNPLGRGHEQYF
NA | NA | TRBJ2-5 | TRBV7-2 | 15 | TGTGCCAGCAGCTTTCCCGGGACACGCCAAGAGACCCAGTACTTC | CASSFPGTRQETQYF
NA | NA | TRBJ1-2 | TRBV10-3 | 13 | TGTGCCATCAGTGAGTCGACAGGTTATGGCTACACCTTC | CAISESTGYGYTF
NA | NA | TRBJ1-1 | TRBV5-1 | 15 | TGCGCCAGCAGCTTGGTGGCAGGGAGGTTCACTGAAGCTTTCTTT | CASSLVAGRFTEAFF
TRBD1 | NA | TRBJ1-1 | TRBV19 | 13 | TGTGCCAGTAGTAAAGACAGGGCCGCTGAAGCTTTCTTT | CASSKDRAAEAFF
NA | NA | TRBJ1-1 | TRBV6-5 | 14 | TGTGCCAGCAGTTACCGCGCGGGGCTCACTGAAGCTTTCTTT | CASSYRAGLTEAFF
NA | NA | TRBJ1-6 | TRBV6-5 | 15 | TGTGCCAGCAGCCCCGGACGGGGCTATAATTCACCCCTCCACTTT | CASSPGRGYNSPLHF
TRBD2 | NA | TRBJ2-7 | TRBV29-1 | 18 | TGCAGCGTAAAGGGACTAGCGGGAGGGCAGGCGGGGACCTACGAGCAGTACTTC | CSVKGLAGGQAGTYEQYF
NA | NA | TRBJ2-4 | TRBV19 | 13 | TGTGCCAGTAGTATATCCAGGGGCAGCATTCAGTACTTC | CASSISRGSIQYF
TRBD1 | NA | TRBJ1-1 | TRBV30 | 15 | TGTGCCTGGAGTTTCGGGACAGGGCAGAACACTGAAGCTTTCTTT | CAWSFGTGQNTEAFF
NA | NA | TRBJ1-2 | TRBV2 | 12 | TGTGCCAGCAGTGAATCCGTTTTTGGCTACACCTTC | CASSESVFGYTF
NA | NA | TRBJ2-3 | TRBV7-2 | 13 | TGTGCCAGCATTTTAGCGCTCACAGATACGCAGTATTTT | CASILALTDTQYF
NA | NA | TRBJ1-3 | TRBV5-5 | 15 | TGTGCCAGCAGCTTCGGGGAGAGCTCTGGAAACACCATATATTTT | CASSFGESSGNTIYF
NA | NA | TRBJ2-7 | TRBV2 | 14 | TGTGCCAGCAGAGGGGAGAGGGTGTCCTACGAGCAGTACTTC | CASRGERVSYEQYF
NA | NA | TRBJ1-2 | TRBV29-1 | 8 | TGCAGCGTTGAGGGCTACACCTTC | CSVEGYTF